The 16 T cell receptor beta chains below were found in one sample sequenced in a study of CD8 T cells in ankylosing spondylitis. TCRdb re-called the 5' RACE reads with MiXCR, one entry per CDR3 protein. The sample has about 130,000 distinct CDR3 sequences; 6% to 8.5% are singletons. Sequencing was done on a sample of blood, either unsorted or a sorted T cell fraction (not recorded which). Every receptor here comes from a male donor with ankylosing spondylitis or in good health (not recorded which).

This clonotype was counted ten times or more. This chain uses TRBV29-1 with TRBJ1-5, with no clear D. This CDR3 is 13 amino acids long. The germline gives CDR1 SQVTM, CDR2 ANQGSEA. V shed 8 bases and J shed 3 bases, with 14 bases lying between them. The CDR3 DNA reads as TGCAGCACCTCCCGCGGTTCCAATCAGCCCCAGCATTTT. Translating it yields CSTSRGSNQPQHF.

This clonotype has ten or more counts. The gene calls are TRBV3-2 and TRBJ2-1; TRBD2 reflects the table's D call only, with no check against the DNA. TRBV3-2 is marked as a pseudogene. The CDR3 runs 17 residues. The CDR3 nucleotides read TGTGCCACCTCCCCTTTGCCCAAGGAGAGCTCCTACAATGAGCAGTTCTTC. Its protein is CATSPLPKESSYNEQFF.

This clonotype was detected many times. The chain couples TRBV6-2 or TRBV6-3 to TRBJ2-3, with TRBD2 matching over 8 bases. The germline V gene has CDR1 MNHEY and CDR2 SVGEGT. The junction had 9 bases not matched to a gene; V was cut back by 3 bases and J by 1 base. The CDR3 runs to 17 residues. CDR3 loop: CASSYFGGAPGTDTQYF. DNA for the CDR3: TGTGCCAGCAGTTATTTCGGGGGGGCCCCCGGCACAGATACGCAGTATTTT.

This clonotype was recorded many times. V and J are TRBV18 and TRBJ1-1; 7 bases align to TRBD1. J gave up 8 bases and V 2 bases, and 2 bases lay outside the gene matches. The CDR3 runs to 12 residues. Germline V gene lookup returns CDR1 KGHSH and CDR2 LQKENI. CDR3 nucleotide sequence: TGTGCCAGCTCACCAGTGACAGGGGAAGCTTTCTTT. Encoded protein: CASSPVTGEAFF.

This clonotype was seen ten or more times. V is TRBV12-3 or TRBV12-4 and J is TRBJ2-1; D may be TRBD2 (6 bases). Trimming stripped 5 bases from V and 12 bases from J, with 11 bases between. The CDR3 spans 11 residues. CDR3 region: CASSPGRGQFF. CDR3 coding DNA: TGTGCCAGCAGTCCGGGGCGGGGGCAGTTCTTC.

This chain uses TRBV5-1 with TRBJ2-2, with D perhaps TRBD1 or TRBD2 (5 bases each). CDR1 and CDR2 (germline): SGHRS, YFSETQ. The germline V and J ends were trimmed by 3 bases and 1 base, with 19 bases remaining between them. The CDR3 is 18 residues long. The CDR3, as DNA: TGCGCCAGCAGCTGGCGAAGCCCCGGGACGGGGAACACCGGGGAGCTGTTTTTT. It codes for CASSWRSPGTGNTGELFF.

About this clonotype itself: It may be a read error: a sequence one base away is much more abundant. CDR3 loop: CASTGSYGYPF. The CDR3 nucleotides read TGTGCCAGCACGGGGAGCTATGGCTACCCCTTC. J is TRBJ1-2 and V is TRBV6-6; unclear D gene. Germline lookup yields CDR1 MNHNY and CDR2 SVGAGI (reference sequence). The CDR3 is 11 residues long.

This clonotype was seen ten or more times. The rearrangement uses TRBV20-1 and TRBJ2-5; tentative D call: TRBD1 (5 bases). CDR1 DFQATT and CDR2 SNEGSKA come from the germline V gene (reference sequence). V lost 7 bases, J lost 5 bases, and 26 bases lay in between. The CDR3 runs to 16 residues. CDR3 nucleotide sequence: TGCAGTGTTAGGGCAGGGCATTCCTTTGGTGGGGAGACCCAGTACTTC. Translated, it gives CSVRAGHSFGGETQYF.

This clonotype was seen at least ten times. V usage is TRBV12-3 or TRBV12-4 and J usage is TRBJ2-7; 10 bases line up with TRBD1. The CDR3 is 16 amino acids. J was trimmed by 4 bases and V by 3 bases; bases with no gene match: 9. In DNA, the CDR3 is TGTGCCAGCAGTTTGACTCCGAGGACAGGGGGTTACGAGCAGTACTTC. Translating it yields CASSLTPRTGGYEQYF.

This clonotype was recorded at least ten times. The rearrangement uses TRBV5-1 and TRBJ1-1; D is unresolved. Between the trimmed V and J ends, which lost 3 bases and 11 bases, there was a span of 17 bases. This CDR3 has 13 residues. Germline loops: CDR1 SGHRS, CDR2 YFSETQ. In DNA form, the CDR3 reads TGCGCCAGCAGCTCCCTCGAGGGCAGGCCGGCTTTCTTT. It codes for CASSSLEGRPAFF.

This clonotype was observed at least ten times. CDR3 sequence: CSVVGAGEQYF. CDR3 sequence (DNA): TGCAGCGTTGTGGGGGCCGGCGAGCAGTACTTC. V is TRBV29-1 and J is TRBJ2-7; possibly TRBD1 for D (6 bases). The CDR3 totals 11 residues. The ends were cut back, 4 bases at V and 6 bases at J, with 10 bases in the middle. Germline CDR1 and CDR2: SQVTM and ANQGSEA.

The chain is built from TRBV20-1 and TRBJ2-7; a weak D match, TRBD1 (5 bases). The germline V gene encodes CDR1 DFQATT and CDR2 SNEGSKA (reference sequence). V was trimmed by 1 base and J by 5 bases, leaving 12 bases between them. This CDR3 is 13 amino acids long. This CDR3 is CSARGRQPHEQYF. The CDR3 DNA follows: TGCAGTGCTAGAGGGCGACAGCCCCACGAGCAGTACTTC.

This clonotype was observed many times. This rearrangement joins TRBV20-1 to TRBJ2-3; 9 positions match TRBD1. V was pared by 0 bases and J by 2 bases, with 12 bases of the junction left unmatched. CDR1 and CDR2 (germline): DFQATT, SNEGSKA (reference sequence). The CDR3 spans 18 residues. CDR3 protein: CSARDLGGGTGFTDTQYF. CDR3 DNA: TGCAGTGCTAGAGATCTCGGTGGAGGGACAGGGTTCACAGATACGCAGTATTTT.

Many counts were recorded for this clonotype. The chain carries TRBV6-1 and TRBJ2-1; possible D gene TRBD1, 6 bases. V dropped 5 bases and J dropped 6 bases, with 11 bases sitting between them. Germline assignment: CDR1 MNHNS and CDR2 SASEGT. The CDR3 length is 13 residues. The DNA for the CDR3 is TGTGCCAGCAGTCCATCACAGGGCAATGAGCAGTTCTTC. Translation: CASSPSQGNEQFF.

CDR3 DNA: TGCAGTGCAGCCGGGACAGGGAAGACCTACGAGCAGTACTTC. This encodes CSAAGTGKTYEQYF. The chain uses TRBV20-1 and TRBJ2-7; TRBD1 matches 9 bases. Germline V gives CDR1 DFQATT, CDR2 SNEGSKA (reference sequence). The CDR3 has 14 amino acids. V gave up 6 bases and J gave up 2 bases; unmatched junction bases: 8.

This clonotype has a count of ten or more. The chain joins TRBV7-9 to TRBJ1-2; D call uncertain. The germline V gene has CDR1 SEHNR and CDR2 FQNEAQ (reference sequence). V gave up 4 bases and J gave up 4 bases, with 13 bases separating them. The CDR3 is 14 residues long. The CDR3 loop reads CASSSDGPTYGYTF. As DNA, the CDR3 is TGTGCCAGCAGCTCGGACGGCCCGACCTATGGCTACACCTTC.